The next 24 T cell receptor beta chains were all read from a single sample in a study of human T cells and chemical hapten exposure. TCRdb recomputed calls from the RACE reads with MiXCR, one row per CDR3 protein. The table shows roughly 70,000 distinct CDR3 sequences, with about 32% occurring only once. Stated time point: patch test 1, 2 weeks after DPC sensitization. Indicated treatment: therapeutic diphenylcyclopropenone sensitization with weekly scalp DPC. Sequences were derived from whole blood, sampled in connection with sensitization to the hapten diphenylcyclopropenone (DPC). The receptors stem from a man aged 35-49 years with alopecia areata. Some clones in this sample may be carry-over from other donors' samples.

The table lists this clonotype with a few counts. The V and J genes are TRBV7-2 and TRBJ2-3; D is perhaps TRBD2 (5 bases). V gave up 4 bases and J gave up 2 bases, with 10 bases separating them. This CDR3 spans 14 amino acids. Germline loops: CDR1 SGHTA, CDR2 FQGNSA. CDR3 sequence (DNA): TGTGCCAGCAGCTCCCAGACTATCACAGATACGCAGTATTTT. This codes for CASSSQTITDTQYF.

The rearrangement uses TRBV4-2 and TRBJ1-5; 10 bases are shared with TRBD1. Germline CDR1 reads LGHNA; CDR2 reads YNFKEQ. This CDR3 has 16 amino acids. Unmatched junction bases numbered 4, after V lost 2 bases and J lost 3 bases. CDR3 residues: CASSQTTGGPNQPQHF. Here the CDR3 DNA reads TGTGCCAGCAGCCAAACGACAGGGGGCCCCAATCAGCCCCAGCATTTT.

This clonotype appeared a few times. The chain links TRBV20-1 to TRBJ1-6; D unclear. The germline V gene encodes CDR1 DFQATT and CDR2 SNEGSKA (reference sequence). The CDR3 has 14 residues. With 0 bases removed from V and 9 bases from J, the gap between germline ends came to 12 bases. The CDR3 spells CSAREGPDFSPLHF. CDR3 bases: TGCAGTGCTAGAGAAGGTCCGGATTTTTCACCCCTCCACTTT.

This clonotype was seen a handful of times. CDR3 residues: CASSPPGGTGETQYF. The CDR3 DNA follows: TGTGCCAGCAGTCCTCCCGGAGGGACAGGGGAGACCCAGTACTTC. V and J are TRBV25-1 and TRBJ2-5; 9 nucleotides agree with TRBD1. Trimming cost V 5 bases and J 5 bases; bases outside gene matches: 9. This CDR3 comprises 15 residues. The germline CDR1 and CDR2 sequences are MGHDK and SYGVNS.

The chain employs TRBV12-3 or TRBV12-4 and TRBJ1-1; TRBD1 matches 10 bases. J lost 2 bases, V lost 6 bases, and 9 bases had no gene match. The CDR3 contains 16 residues. CDR3 nucleotide sequence: TGTGCCAGCAGGACTAGGACAGGGGGTGTTAACACTGAAGCTTTCTTT. It is translated as CASRTRTGGVNTEAFF.

The chain uses TRBV20-1 and TRBJ2-6, with D possibly being TRBD2 (6 bases). This CDR3 contains 15 residues. Germline loops: CDR1 DFQATT, CDR2 SNEGSKA (reference sequence). V shed 0 bases and J shed 9 bases, with 15 bases lying between them. CDR3 in amino acids: CSARDIRRGGNVLTF. The CDR3 DNA reads as TGCAGTGCTAGAGATATTAGGAGGGGTGGCAACGTCCTGACTTTC.

This clonotype was picked up a small number of times. J is TRBJ2-3 and V is TRBV4-1; 7 bases match TRBD1. The germline V gene encodes CDR1 MGHRA and CDR2 YSYEKL. After removal of 0 bases from V and 4 bases from J, the junction contained 16 bases not matched to a gene. The CDR3 has 19 amino acids. The CDR3 coding sequence is TGCGCCAGCAGCCAAGAAGGAGATCGGGGCTTCCAGGGGGCAGATACGCAGTATTTT. It codes for CASSQEGDRGFQGADTQYF.

In this sample, this clonotype turned up a few times. CDR3 amino acids: CASISGGDPYNEQFF. As DNA, the CDR3 is TGTGCCAGCATCTCAGGGGGTGACCCCTACAATGAGCAGTTCTTC. The chain recombines TRBV27 with TRBJ2-1; 7 nucleotides match TRBD1. The CDR3 length is 15 residues. Germline V CDR1 and CDR2: MNHEY, SMNVEV (reference sequence). The V and J ends lost 7 bases and 2 bases, in that order; junction bases with no gene match: 8.

The gene calls are TRBV12-3 or TRBV12-4 and TRBJ1-5, with unresolved D. Between the trimmed V and J ends, which lost 6 bases and 2 bases, there was a span of 17 bases. The CDR3 length is 16 residues. CDR3 DNA sequence: TGTGCCAGCAGCCCGACGTCGGGGTTTCGCAATCAGCCCCAGCATTTT. Translation: CASSPTSGFRNQPQHF.

This clonotype has only a few counts. V is TRBV28 and J is TRBJ1-1; no clear D gene. Trimming pared 5 bases from V and 1 base from J, leaving 11 bases between. The CDR3 sequence is 14 residues long. From germline, CDR1 is MDHEN and CDR2 SYDVKM. The CDR3: CASSPGLENTEAFF. CDR3 bases: TGTGCCAGCAGTCCGGGGTTAGAGAACACTGAAGCTTTCTTT.

As DNA, the CDR3 is TGTGCCGCGGGGGGGGGTGCCTACGAGCAGTACTTC. Translating it yields CAAGGGAYEQYF. This chain uses TRBV7-9 with TRBJ2-7, with 9 bases identical to TRBD2. Germline CDR1 SEHNR, CDR2 FQNEAQ (reference sequence). J gave up 2 bases and V 11 bases, and 4 bases lay outside the gene matches. This CDR3 has 12 residues.

This clonotype is a singleton in its sample. This chain joins TRBV6-6 and TRBJ1-5; TRBD1 might be the D (5 bases). The CDR3 is made up of 16 amino acids. CDR1 is MNHNY, CDR2 SVGAGI, per germline (reference sequence). Deletions cut 6 bases from V and 5 bases from J, with 20 bases between. CDR3 region: CASSPRQRGRDQPQHF. DNA for the CDR3: TGTGCCAGCAGCCCTCGACAGCGGGGTCGAGATCAGCCCCAGCATTTT.

The chain has TRBV28 and TRBJ2-3; possibly TRBD1 for D (6 bases). The ends were cut back, 2 bases at V and 5 bases at J, with 11 bases in the middle. Germline V lookup: CDR1 MDHEN, CDR2 SYDVKM. This CDR3 spans 14 amino acids. CDR3 loop: CASSLRGRGDTQYF. The CDR3 coding sequence is TGTGCCAGCAGTTTAAGGGGGAGAGGAGATACGCAGTATTTT.

V is TRBV2 and J is TRBJ1-2; 7 positions match TRBD1. The V and J ends lost 4 bases and 6 bases, in that order; junction bases with no gene match: 8. The V gene's germline CDR1 is SNHLY and CDR2 FYNNEI. This CDR3 is 14 amino acids long. The CDR3 sequence is CASSVQGRYDGYTF. The CDR3 DNA reads TGTGCCAGCAGTGTACAGGGGCGCTACGATGGCTACACCTTC.

The chain joins TRBV6-5 to TRBJ2-3; possible D gene TRBD2, 6 bases. The germline V and J ends were trimmed by 6 bases and 2 bases, with 15 bases remaining between them. This CDR3 region has 15 residues. In germline, CDR1 is MNHEY, CDR2 SVGAGI. DNA for the CDR3: TGTGCCAGCAGGAGTAGCGGAACAGTCACAGATACGCAGTATTTT. The encoded protein is CASRSSGTVTDTQYF.

V gene TRBV7-9 combines with J gene TRBJ2-7; D call uncertain. The CDR3 contains 13 residues. V shed 1 base and J shed 3 bases, with 7 bases lying between them. CDR1 SEHNR and CDR2 FQNEAQ come from the germline V gene (reference sequence). CDR3 sequence (DNA): TGTGCCAGCAGCTTAGGGGTAGGCTACGAGCAGTACTTC. Translating it yields CASSLGVGYEQYF.

There are a few counts of this clonotype. The rearrangement links TRBV18 to TRBJ2-4; 11 positions agree with TRBD2. Per the germline V gene, CDR1 is KGHSH and CDR2 is LQKENI. The CDR3 totals 15 residues. The trim removed 4 bases at V and 7 bases at J, leaving 6 bases unmatched. The CDR3 DNA is TGTGCCAGCTCACGACCGACTAGCGGGACGAACATTCAGTACTTC. Encoded protein: CASSRPTSGTNIQYF.

The genes are TRBV7-3 and TRBJ2-1; 7 positions match TRBD2. With V trimmed by 6 bases and J by 6 bases, 5 bases remained unmatched. The germline V gene encodes CDR1 SGHTA and CDR2 FQGTGA. The CDR3 runs to 13 residues. Here the CDR3 DNA reads TGTGCCAGCAGGGGAGGGGCCTCCAATGAGCAGTTCTTC. This translates into CASRGGASNEQFF.

The gene calls are TRBV6-5 and TRBJ2-5, with D uncertain. The CDR3 length is 13 residues. The V and J ends lost 8 bases and 4 bases respectively, with 14 bases between them. CDR1 MNHEY and CDR2 SVGAGI come from the germline V gene. DNA for the CDR3: TGTGCCAGCCGCTTGACCTCACGAGAGACCCAGTACTTC. Residues: CASRLTSRETQYF.

The chain combines TRBV5-1 with TRBJ2-7; TRBD2 matches 11 bases. Per germline, CDR1 SGHRS and CDR2 YFSETQ. The CDR3 extends over 16 amino acids. V shed 0 bases, J shed 2 bases, and the junction held 4 bases outside the gene matches. The CDR3: CASSLGLAGNPYEQYF. The CDR3 region has the DNA TGCGCCAGCAGCTTGGGACTAGCGGGAAACCCCTACGAGCAGTACTTC.

This chain links TRBV7-2 with TRBJ1-1, with D tentatively TRBD1 (5 bases). The ends were cut back, 1 base at V and 8 bases at J, with 11 bases in the middle. The germline CDR1 and CDR2 sequences are SGHTA and FQGNSA. This CDR3 region has 13 residues. The CDR3: CASSLVQVREAFF. The CDR3 DNA reads TGTGCCAGCAGCTTAGTACAGGTCCGGGAAGCTTTCTTT.

The genes are TRBV6-6 and TRBJ2-3; 8 positions agree with TRBD2. The germline V gene encodes CDR1 MNHNY and CDR2 SVGAGI (reference sequence). V gave up 6 bases and J gave up 4 bases; unmatched junction bases: 21. This CDR3 comprises 19 residues. In DNA, the CDR3 is TGTGCCAGCAGAAGACCGGGCCGGGGGAGTAGCGGGATCGCAGATACGCAGTATTTT. Amino acids: CASRRPGRGSSGIADTQYF.

J is TRBJ1-5 and V is TRBV14, with 7 bases fitting TRBD1. Germline trimming cut 0 bases from V and 6 bases from J; bases unmatched to any gene: 2. Per germline, CDR1 SGHDN and CDR2 FVKESK. The CDR3 sequence is 14 residues long. CDR3 nucleotide sequence: TGTGCCAGCAGCCAAGAATCAGGGGGTCAGCCCCAGCATTTT. Translation: CASSQESGGQPQHF.

The CDR3 loop reads CASSHGQEETQYF. For the CDR3, the DNA is TGTGCCAGCAGCCATGGACAGGAAGAGACCCAGTACTTC. This chain connects TRBV5-4 to TRBJ2-5, with TRBD1 identical over 7 bases. Germline CDR1 is SGHNT and CDR2 is YYREEE (reference sequence). The CDR3 covers 13 residues. V trimming: 4 bases; J trimming: 3 bases; junction bases outside the gene matches: 3. Full variable domain (remainder filled in from reference TRBV5-4 and TRBJ2-5): ETGVTQSPTHLIKTRGQQVTLRCSSQSGHNTVSWYQQALGQGPQFIFQYYREEENGRGNFPPRFSGLQFPNYSSELNVNALELDDSALYLCASSHGQEETQYFGPGTRLLVL.